These 20 T cell receptor beta chains share one sample of origin, sequenced in a study of type 1 regulatory T cells (dated by TCRdb to the early 2020s). These receptors are not linked to any known antigen. The run used an Illumina MiSeq. TCRdb took the public reads, trimmed them with fastp at Q25, ran MiXCR for clone calling and kept in-frame beta chains. Rows are combined by CDR3 protein, so each entry shows the most common genes and DNA. The sample profile shows just under 65,000 distinct CDR3 sequences; approximately 47% of them were found once. Of the sample, 2% to 2.5% is held by the ten largest clones. The sample taken for sequencing was cultured non-Tr1 T cells, either the whole culture or a sorted T cell fraction (not recorded which). Interpreted using the paper, the cell subset or site label stands for: non-Tr1 population from the T-allo10 product. All receptors derive from a human donor in good health.

The V call is TRBV11-1, the J call TRBJ2-5, with 9 bases lining up with TRBD2. The germline V gene has CDR1 SGHAT and CDR2 FQDESV (reference sequence). The ends lost 4 bases at V and 4 bases at J; junction bases unmatched: 7. The CDR3 extends over 15 amino acids. CDR3 protein: CASSWGSSGGETQYF. The CDR3 DNA reads as TGTGCCAGCAGCTGGGGTAGTAGCGGGGGAGAGACCCAGTACTTC.

DNA for the CDR3: TGCAGTGCTAGATCACCGGGACAGGGAACTGAAGCTTTCTTT. Translation gives CSARSPGQGTEAFF. V and J are TRBV20-1 and TRBJ1-1; 9 bases are shared with TRBD1. J was trimmed by 5 bases and V by 2 bases; bases with no gene match: 6. The CDR3 totals 14 residues. Germline CDR1 and CDR2: DFQATT and SNEGSKA (reference sequence).

The V gene is TRBV15, the J gene TRBJ2-4; no firm D call. Germline V gene lookup returns CDR1 LNHNV and CDR2 YYDKDF (reference sequence). V was clipped by 3 bases and J by 0 bases, with 15 bases between them. The CDR3 length is 17 residues. The CDR3 coding sequence is TGTGCCACCAGCAGTCCAAATCGAAGTGGAGCCAAAAACATTCAGTACTTC. It translates to CATSSPNRSGAKNIQYF.

The chain employs TRBV29-1 and TRBJ1-2; TRBD1 matches 7 bases. With 4 bases clipped from V and 5 bases from J, the junction kept 7 bases outside the gene matches. Germline-derived CDR1 and CDR2 are SQVTM and ANQGSEA. The CDR3 has 13 amino acids. As DNA, the CDR3 is TGCAGCGTTGTCGCAACAGGGGTTTATGGCTACACCTTC. Its protein product is CSVVATGVYGYTF.

J is TRBJ2-7 and V is TRBV20-1, with a weak D call TRBD1 (6 bases). The CDR3 loop spans 13 amino acids. Germline assignment: CDR1 DFQATT and CDR2 SNEGSKA (reference sequence). V was clipped by 5 bases and J by 3 bases, with 14 bases between them. For the CDR3, the DNA is TGCAGTGCTCCCGATAAGACAGGCTACGAGCAGTACTTC. Translating it yields CSAPDKTGYEQYF.

The V and J genes are TRBV13 and TRBJ2-5, with no clear D. The germline V gene has CDR1 PRHDT and CDR2 FYEKMQ (reference sequence). Trimming removed 5 bases at V and 7 bases at J, with 17 bases between. The CDR3 sequence is 14 residues long. CDR3 in DNA: TGTGCCAGCAGCGGCGACCGACGTCCTGGGACCCAGTACTTC. Its protein is CASSGDRRPGTQYF.

Details on this clonotype: No conserved phenylalanine or tryptophan is present at the end of the CDR3, so a read error is the likely explanation. No DNA is shown, since the ends of the CDR3 on it are uncertain; the CDR3 is the one TCRdb lists. The CDR3 spells CASSFPDHGLAGGPGYP. J is TRBJ2-5 and V is TRBV5-6; the D call TRBD2 from the table was never checked on the DNA. From its first to its last residue, the CDR3 has 17 amino acids. CDR1 and CDR2 from the germline V gene are SGHDT and YYEEEE.

This clonotype was seen a handful of times. The genes are TRBV11-2 and TRBJ2-7; D possibly corresponds to TRBD2 (7 bases). The CDR3 contains 15 residues. Germline V gene data show CDR1 as SGHAT and CDR2 as FQNNGV. Between the trimmed V and J ends, which lost 0 bases and 6 bases, there was a span of 15 bases. The CDR3 region is CASSLESGGLAEQYF. Written as DNA, the CDR3 is TGTGCCAGCAGCTTAGAATCGGGGGGCCTTGCCGAGCAGTACTTC.

The chain combines TRBV9 with TRBJ2-2; maybe TRBD2 (6 bases). Trimming shortened V by 5 bases and J by 6 bases, and 23 bases separated the two germline ends. Germline V gene sequence: CDR1 SGDLS, CDR2 YYNGEE. The CDR3 extends over 17 amino acids. The CDR3 is CASSPLLHPGEAGELFF. The CDR3 DNA reads TGTGCCAGCAGTCCCTTACTCCATCCGGGGGAAGCCGGGGAGCTGTTTTTT.

The chain employs TRBV12-3 or TRBV12-4 and TRBJ1-5; D gene ambiguous. The CDR3 is 16 amino acids. Trimming took off 2 bases at V and 2 bases at J, with 13 bases between the two ends. CDR3 in DNA: TGTGCCAGCAGTTTACTTGGTTCATTAGGCAATCAGCCCCAGCATTTT. This translates into CASSLLGSLGNQPQHF.

The rearrangement uses TRBV7-2 and TRBJ1-3; 7 nucleotides align to TRBD1. Germline lookup yields CDR1 SGHTA and CDR2 FQGNSA. Trimming at V came to 5 bases and at J to 4 bases, leaving 5 bases not matched to a gene. CDR3 size: 14 residues. This CDR3 reads CASSLQGWGNTIYF. CDR3 DNA: TGTGCCAGCAGCCTACAGGGGTGGGGAAACACCATATATTTT.

Only a few counts were recorded for this clonotype. The chain employs TRBV7-2 and TRBJ2-2; TRBD2 matches 12 bases. The CDR3 is 18 residues long. V shed 2 bases and J 4 bases; nucleotides not matched to a gene: 8. CDR1 is SGHTA, CDR2 FQGNSA, per germline. CDR3 bases: TGTGCCAGCAGCTTAAGGACTAGCGGGGCCTCGGGCACCGGGGAGCTGTTTTTT. Translating it yields CASSLRTSGASGTGELFF.

The V call is TRBV6-2 or TRBV6-3, the J call TRBJ2-1, with 8 bases that match TRBD2. Germline CDR1 is MNHEY and CDR2 is SVGEGT. The CDR3 sequence is 15 residues long. With V trimmed by 2 bases and J by 4 bases, 4 bases remained unmatched. CDR3: CASSYTVAGYNEQFF. CDR3 bases: TGTGCCAGCAGTTACACGGTAGCGGGGTACAATGAGCAGTTCTTC.

As DNA, the CDR3 is TGTGCCAGTAGTCCCGACAGGGCCGACGATCCCTATGGCTACACCTTC. Protein: CASSPDRADDPYGYTF. The chain combines TRBV19 with TRBJ1-2, with 7 bases lining up with TRBD1. CDR1 is LNHDA, CDR2 SQIVND, per germline (reference sequence). V gave up 5 bases and J gave up 4 bases; unmatched junction bases: 13. This CDR3 is 16 amino acids long.

This CDR3 is CASSPVVASVTQYF. The CDR3 DNA sequence: TGTGCCAGCAGTCCCGTGGTGGCCTCGGTGACCCAGTACTTC. The chain is built from TRBV12-3 or TRBV12-4 and TRBJ2-5; D not resolved. Trimming shortened V by 5 bases and J by 7 bases, and 17 bases separated the two germline ends. The CDR3 is 14 residues long.

V and J are TRBV15 and TRBJ1-4; D may be TRBD1 (5 bases). V shed 1 base and J shed 8 bases, with 11 bases lying between them. The germline gives CDR1 LNHNV, CDR2 YYDKDF (reference sequence). The CDR3 totals 14 residues. The CDR3 loop reads CATSRGRGDEKLFF. DNA for the CDR3: TGTGCCACCAGCAGAGGGAGGGGAGACGAAAAACTGTTTTTT.

This clonotype was recorded at least ten times. The genes are TRBV4-2 and TRBJ2-2; D call uncertain. The CDR3 runs 12 residues. Trimming took off 2 bases at V and 6 bases at J, with 4 bases between the two ends. Germline V lookup: CDR1 LGHNA, CDR2 YNFKEQ. This CDR3 reads CASSQTAGELFF. In nucleotides, the CDR3 is TGTGCCAGCAGCCAAACTGCCGGGGAGCTGTTTTTT.

The chain links TRBV6-6 to TRBJ2-7, with 8 bases lining up with TRBD1. V dropped 6 bases and J dropped 6; count of bases not matched to a gene: 10. Germline V gene data show CDR1 as MNHNY and CDR2 as SVGAGI (reference sequence). This CDR3 region has 14 residues. DNA of the CDR3: TGTGCCAGCAGCCCGTCAGGCAGGGGGCGCGAGCAGTACTTC. Protein: CASSPSGRGREQYF.

The rearrangement uses TRBV18 and TRBJ1-1; D is unresolved. The V end lost 3 bases, the J end lost 1 base, and 15 bases lay between the germline ends. Germline loops: CDR1 KGHSH, CDR2 LQKENI. The CDR3 spans 16 residues. In DNA form, the CDR3 reads TGTGCCAGCTCACCCGAAGGACGATCTACGAACACTGAAGCTTTCTTT. Amino acid sequence: CASSPEGRSTNTEAFF.

This clonotype has just a few counts. The chain is built from TRBV6-1 and TRBJ1-4; the D is unclear. Germline loops: CDR1 MNHNS, CDR2 SASEGT. The CDR3 is 14 amino acids. V was cut by 1 base and J by 8 bases, with 11 bases left in between. CDR3 DNA: TGTGCCAGCAGTGAAGGAGGGTTTAGGGAAAAACTGTTTTTT. It codes for CASSEGGFREKLFF.